This T cell receptor beta chain was profiled in a study of cytomegalovirus exposure and HLA in healthy donors. Study results and limitations: Donor immune exposure was known only as CMV serostatus. An analysis done earlier found most TCR beta V segments productive about 87% or about 30% of the time.

60 Vbeta and 13 Jbeta primers were used in PCR. Sequencing was performed with immunoSEQ multiplex PCR; in TCRdb, only in-frame clones are kept and a portion is missing. The sample holds approximately 170,000 clones, under 70% seen once. The CDR3 extends over 18 amino acids. Germline CDR1 is LGHNA and CDR2 is YSLEER. The V and J ends lost 0 bases and 8 bases, in that order; junction bases with no gene match: 11. On this clone itself: What it recognizes is unknown.

The J gene is TRBJ1-3, the V gene TRBV4-3, with 12 nucleotides matching TRBD1. Input material: PBMCs. The sequence came from a middle-aged woman in good health and CMV-seropositive. In DNA form, the CDR3 reads TGCGCCAGCAGCCAAGACTCCCGGGACAGGGGGCTTAGAGACACCATATATTTT. Translated: CASSQDSRDRGLRDTIYF.